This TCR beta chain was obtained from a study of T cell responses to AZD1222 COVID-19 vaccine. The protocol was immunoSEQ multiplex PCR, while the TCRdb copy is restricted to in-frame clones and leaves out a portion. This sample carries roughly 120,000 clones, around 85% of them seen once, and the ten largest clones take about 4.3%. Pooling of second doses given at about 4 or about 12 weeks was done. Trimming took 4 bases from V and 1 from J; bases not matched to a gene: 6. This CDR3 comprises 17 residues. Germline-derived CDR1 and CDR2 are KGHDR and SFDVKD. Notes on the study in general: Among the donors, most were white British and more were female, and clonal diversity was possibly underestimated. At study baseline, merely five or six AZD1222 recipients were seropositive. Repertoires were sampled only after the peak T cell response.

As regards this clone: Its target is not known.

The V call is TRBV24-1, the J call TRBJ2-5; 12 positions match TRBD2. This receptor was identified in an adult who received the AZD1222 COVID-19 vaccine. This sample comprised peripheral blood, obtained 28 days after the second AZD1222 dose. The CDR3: CATSERLAGDSQETQYF. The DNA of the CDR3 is TGTGCCACCAGTGAACGACTAGCGGGGGACTCCCAAGAGACCCAGTACTTC.